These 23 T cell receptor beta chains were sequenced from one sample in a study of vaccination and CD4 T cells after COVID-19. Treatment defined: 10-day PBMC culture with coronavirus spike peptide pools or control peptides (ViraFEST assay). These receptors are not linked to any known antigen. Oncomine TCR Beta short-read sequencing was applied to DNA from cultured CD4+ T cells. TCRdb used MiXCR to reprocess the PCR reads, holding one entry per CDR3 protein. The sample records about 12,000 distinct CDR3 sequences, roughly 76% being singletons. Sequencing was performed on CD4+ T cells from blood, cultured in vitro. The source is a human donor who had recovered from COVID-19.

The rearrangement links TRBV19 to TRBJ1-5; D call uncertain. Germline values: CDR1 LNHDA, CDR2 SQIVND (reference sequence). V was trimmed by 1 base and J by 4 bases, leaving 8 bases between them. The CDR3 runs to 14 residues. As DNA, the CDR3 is TGTGCCAGTAGTATAGGGAGCGGGAATCAGCCCCAGCATTTT. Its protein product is CASSIGSGNQPQHF. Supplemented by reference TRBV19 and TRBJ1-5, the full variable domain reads DGGITQSPKYLFRKEGQNVTLSCEQNLNHDAMYWYRQDPGQGLRLIYYSQIVNDFQKGDIAEGYSVSREKKESFPLTVTSAQKNPTAFYLCASSIGSGNQPQHFGDGTRLSIL.

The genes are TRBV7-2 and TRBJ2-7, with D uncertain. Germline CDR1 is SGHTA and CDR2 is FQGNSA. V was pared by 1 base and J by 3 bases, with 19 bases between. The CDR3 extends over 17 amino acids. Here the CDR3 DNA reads TGTGCCAGCAGCTTAGGGTTAGGAAGACAAAAACACTACGAGCAGTACTTC. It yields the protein CASSLGLGRQKHYEQYF.

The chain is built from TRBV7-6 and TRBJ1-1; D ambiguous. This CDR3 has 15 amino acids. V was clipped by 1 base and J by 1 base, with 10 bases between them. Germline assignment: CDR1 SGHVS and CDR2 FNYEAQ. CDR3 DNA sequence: TGTGCCAGCAGCTTAGATTGGAGTTCGAACACTGAAGCTTTCTTT. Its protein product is CASSLDWSSNTEAFF.

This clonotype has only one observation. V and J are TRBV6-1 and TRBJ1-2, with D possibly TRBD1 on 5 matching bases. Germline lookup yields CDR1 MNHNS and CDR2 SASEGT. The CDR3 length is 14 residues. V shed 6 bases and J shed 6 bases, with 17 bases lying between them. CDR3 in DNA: TGTGCCAGCAGCCAGCAAGGGGTTCCACATGGCTACACCTTC. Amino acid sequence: CASSQQGVPHGYTF.

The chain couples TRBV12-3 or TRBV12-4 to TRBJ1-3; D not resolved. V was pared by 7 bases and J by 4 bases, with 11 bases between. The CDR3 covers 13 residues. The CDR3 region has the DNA TGTGCCAGCATCTACCGGCTCGGAAACACCATATATTTT. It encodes CASIYRLGNTIYF.

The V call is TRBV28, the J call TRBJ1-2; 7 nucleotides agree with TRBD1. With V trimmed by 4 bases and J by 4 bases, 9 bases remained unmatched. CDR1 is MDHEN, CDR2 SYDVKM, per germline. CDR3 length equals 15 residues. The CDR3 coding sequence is TGTGCCAGCAGTTCGCTCTTGGGACAGCCCTATGGCTACACCTTC. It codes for CASSSLLGQPYGYTF.

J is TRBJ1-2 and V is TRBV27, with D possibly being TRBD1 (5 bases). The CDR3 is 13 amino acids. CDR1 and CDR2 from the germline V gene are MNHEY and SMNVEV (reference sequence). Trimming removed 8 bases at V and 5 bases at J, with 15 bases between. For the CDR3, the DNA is TGTGCCAGCGGGACGGCGTACGAGTATGGCTACACCTTC. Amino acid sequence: CASGTAYEYGYTF.

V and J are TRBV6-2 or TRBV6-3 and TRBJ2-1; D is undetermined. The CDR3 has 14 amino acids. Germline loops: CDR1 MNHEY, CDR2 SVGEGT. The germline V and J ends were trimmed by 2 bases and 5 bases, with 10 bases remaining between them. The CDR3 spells CASSYHLRDNEQFF. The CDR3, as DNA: TGTGCCAGCAGTTACCATCTCAGAGACAATGAGCAGTTCTTC.

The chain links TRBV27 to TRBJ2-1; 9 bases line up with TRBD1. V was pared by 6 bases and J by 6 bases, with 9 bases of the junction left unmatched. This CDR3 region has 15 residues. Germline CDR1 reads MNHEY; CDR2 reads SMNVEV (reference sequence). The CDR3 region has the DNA TGTGCCAGCAGCCCCGACAGGGGGTATGGCAATGAGCAGTTCTTC. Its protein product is CASSPDRGYGNEQFF.

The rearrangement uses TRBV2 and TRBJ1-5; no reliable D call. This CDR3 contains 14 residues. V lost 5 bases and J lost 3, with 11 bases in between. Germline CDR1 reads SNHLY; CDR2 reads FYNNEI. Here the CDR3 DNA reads TGTGCCAGCAGTAGGCAGGTTACCAATCAGCCCCAGCATTTT. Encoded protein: CASSRQVTNQPQHF. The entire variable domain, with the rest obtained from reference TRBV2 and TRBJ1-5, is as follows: EPEVTQTPSHQVTQMGQEVILRCVPISNHLYFYWYRQILGQKVEFLVSFYNNEISEKSEIFDDQFSVERPDGSNFTLKIRSTKLEDSAMYFCASSRQVTNQPQHFGDGTRLSIL.

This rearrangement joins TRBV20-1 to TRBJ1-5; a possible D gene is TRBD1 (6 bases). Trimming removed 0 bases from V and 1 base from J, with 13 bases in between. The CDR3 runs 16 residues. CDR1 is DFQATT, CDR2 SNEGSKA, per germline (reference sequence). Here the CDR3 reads CSARDQGGESNQPQHF. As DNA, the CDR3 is TGCAGTGCTAGAGATCAAGGGGGGGAGAGCAATCAGCCCCAGCATTTT.

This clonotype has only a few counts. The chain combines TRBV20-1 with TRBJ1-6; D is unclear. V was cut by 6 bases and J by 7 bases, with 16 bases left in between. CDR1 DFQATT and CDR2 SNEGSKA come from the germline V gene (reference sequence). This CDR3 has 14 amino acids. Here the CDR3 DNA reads TGCAGTGCACGGAGGTCAGGCATCAATTCACCCCTCCACTTT. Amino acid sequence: CSARRSGINSPLHF.

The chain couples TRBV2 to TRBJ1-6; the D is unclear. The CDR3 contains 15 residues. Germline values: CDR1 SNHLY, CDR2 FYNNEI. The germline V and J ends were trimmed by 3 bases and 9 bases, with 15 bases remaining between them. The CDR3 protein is CASSDRGHLGSPLHF. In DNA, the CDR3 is TGTGCCAGCAGTGACCGAGGGCACCTCGGTTCACCCCTCCACTTT.

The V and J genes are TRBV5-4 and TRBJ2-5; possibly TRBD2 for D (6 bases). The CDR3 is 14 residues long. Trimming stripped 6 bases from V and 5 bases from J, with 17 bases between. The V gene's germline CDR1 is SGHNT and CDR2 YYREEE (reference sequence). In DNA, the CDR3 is TGTGCCAGCACCCGAGGTCTAGCGTCGGAGACCCAGTACTTC. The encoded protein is CASTRGLASETQYF. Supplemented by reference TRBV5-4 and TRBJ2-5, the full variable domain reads ETGVTQSPTHLIKTRGQQVTLRCSSQSGHNTVSWYQQALGQGPQFIFQYYREEENGRGNFPPRFSGLQFPNYSSELNVNALELDDSALYLCASTRGLASETQYFGPGTRLLVL.

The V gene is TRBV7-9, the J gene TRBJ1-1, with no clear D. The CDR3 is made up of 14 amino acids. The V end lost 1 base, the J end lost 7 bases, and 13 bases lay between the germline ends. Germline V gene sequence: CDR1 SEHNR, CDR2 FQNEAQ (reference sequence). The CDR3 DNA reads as TGTGCCAGCAGCTTAGTGGGTCGGGGAGGTGAAGCTTTCTTT. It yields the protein CASSLVGRGGEAFF.

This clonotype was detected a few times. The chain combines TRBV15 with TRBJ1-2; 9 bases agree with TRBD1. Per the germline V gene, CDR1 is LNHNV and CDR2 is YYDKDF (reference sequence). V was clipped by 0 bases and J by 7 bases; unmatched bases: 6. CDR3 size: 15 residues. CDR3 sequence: CATSRDPQGAGGYTF. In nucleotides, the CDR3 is TGTGCCACCAGCAGAGACCCACAGGGGGCTGGTGGCTACACCTTC.

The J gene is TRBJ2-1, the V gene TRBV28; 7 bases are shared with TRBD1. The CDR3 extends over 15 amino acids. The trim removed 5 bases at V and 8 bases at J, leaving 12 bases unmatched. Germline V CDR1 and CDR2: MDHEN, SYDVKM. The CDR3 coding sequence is TGTGCCAGCAGTCCTCAAAAGACAGGGAGAGATGAGCAGTTCTTC. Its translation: CASSPQKTGRDEQFF.

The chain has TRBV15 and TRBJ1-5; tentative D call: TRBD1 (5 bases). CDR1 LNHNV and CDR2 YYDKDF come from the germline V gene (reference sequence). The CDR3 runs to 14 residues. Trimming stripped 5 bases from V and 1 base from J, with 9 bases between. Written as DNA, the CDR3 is TGTGCCACCAGCTCCCGGGACAGCAATCAGCCCCAGCATTTT. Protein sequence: CATSSRDSNQPQHF.

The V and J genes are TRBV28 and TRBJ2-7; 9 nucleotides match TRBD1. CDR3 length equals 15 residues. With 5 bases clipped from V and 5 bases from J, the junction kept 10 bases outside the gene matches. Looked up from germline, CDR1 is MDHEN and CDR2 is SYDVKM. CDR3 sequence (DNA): TGTGCCAGCAGTCTACCACAGGGGGCGGTCAACGAGCAGTACTTC. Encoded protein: CASSLPQGAVNEQYF.

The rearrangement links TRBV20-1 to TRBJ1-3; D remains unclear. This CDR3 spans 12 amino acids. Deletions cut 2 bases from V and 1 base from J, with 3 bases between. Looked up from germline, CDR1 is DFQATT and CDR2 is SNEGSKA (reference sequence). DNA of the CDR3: TGCAGTGCTAGACGATCTGGAAACACCATATATTTT. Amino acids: CSARRSGNTIYF.

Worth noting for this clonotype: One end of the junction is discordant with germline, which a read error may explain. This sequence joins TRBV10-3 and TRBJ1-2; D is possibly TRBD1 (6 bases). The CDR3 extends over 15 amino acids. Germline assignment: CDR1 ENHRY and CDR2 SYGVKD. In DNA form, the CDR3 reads TGTGCCATCAGTGATTGGGGGGGGACAATCGCGAAAGGGTCCTTC. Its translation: CAISDWGGTIAKGSF.

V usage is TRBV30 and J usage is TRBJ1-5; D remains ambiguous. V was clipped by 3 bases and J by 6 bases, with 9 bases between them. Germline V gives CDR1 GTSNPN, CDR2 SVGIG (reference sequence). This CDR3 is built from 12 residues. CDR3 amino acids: CAWRYGSQPQHF. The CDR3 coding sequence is TGTGCCTGGAGGTACGGGAGTCAGCCCCAGCATTTT. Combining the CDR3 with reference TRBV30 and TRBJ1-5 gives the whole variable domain SQTIHQWPATLVQPVGSPLSLECTVEGTSNPNLYWYRQAAGRGLQLLFYSVGIGQISSEVPQNLSASRPQDRQFILSSKKLLLSDSGFYLCAWRYGSQPQHFGDGTRLSIL.

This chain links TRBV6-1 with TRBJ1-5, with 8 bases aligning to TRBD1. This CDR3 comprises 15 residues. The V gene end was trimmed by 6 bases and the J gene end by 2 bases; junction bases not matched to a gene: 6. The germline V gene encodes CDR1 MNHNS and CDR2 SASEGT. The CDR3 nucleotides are TGTGCCAGCAGGGGACAGGAGCTAGGCAATCAGCCCCAGCATTTT. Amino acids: CASRGQELGNQPQHF.